Presented here are 29 T cell receptor beta chains from one specimen sequenced in a study of blood T cell repertoires in COVID-19 (dated by TCRdb to about 2020). The receptor library was made with the immunoSEQ multiplex PCR assay. In TCRdb, the immuneACCESS table is reduced to in-frame sequences with V and J assigned. These tables do not hold every clone; where another copy was compared, an unresolved V gene accounts for under half, and the others remain unexplained. The sample table holds about 59,000 clones, of which 80% were seen once. The ten largest clones add up to approximately 7% of the sample. The sequencing input was peripheral blood. These receptors were collected from a man aged 60 to 75 with acute or convalescent COVID-19.

This clone was observed a handful of times. The rearrangement links TRBV6-2 or TRBV6-3 to TRBJ1-5, with a possible D match to TRBD1 (5 bases). V was clipped by 2 bases and J by 0 bases, with 14 bases between them. CDR1 and CDR2 from the germline V gene are MNHEY and SVGEGT. The CDR3 sequence is 17 residues long. CDR3 residues: CASSYPPTGYSNQPQHF. The CDR3 nucleotides read TGTGCCAGCAGTTACCCGCCAACAGGTTATAGCAATCAGCCCCAGCATTTT.

This chain connects TRBV7-2 to TRBJ2-3, with D uncertain. The CDR3 length is 16 residues. Between the trimmed V and J ends, which lost 1 base and 4 bases, there was a span of 15 bases. Germline values: CDR1 SGHTA, CDR2 FQGNSA. The CDR3 nucleotides are TGTGCCAGCAGCTTAGGTCTTCCGAGCCGCGCAGATACGCAGTATTTT. Its translation: CASSLGLPSRADTQYF.

The chain carries TRBV9 and TRBJ2-2; the match to TRBD1 covers 7 bases. Germline loops: CDR1 SGDLS, CDR2 YYNGEE. V dropped 3 bases and J dropped 3; count of bases not matched to a gene: 5. CDR3 length: 15 amino acids. This chain's CDR3 is CASSGGQWDTGELFF. Written as DNA, the CDR3 is TGTGCCAGCAGCGGGGGACAGTGGGACACCGGGGAGCTGTTTTTT.

V is TRBV7-9 and J is TRBJ1-1; D is unresolved. V was trimmed by 3 bases and J by 6 bases, leaving 8 bases between them. Germline CDR1 SEHNR, CDR2 FQNEAQ (reference sequence). The CDR3 has 12 residues. The CDR3 region has the DNA TGTGCCAGCAGCTTTTTTTCTTCTGAAGCTTTCTTT. This translates into CASSFFSSEAFF.

There are a few counts of this clone. The chain links TRBV4-1 to TRBJ1-4; D is ambiguous. Germline CDR1 reads MGHRA; CDR2 reads YSYEKL. V lost 2 bases and J 2 bases, leaving 3 bases between the germline ends. The CDR3 consists of 13 residues. This CDR3 reads CASSQPTNEKLFF. CDR3 DNA: TGCGCCAGCAGCCAACCGACTAATGAAAAACTGTTTTTT.

This chain uses TRBV4-1 with TRBJ2-1; 7 nucleotides match TRBD2. V gave up 4 bases and J gave up 3 bases; unmatched junction bases: 9. This CDR3 region has 16 residues. The germline V gene encodes CDR1 MGHRA and CDR2 YSYEKL. CDR3: CASSREASGFYNEQFF. The DNA for the CDR3 is TGCGCCAGCAGCCGGGAGGCTAGCGGTTTCTACAATGAGCAGTTCTTC.

This clone showed up just once. The chain joins TRBV5-1 to TRBJ1-4; possibly TRBD1 for D (5 bases). Trimming left V 0 bases short and J 8 bases short, with 11 bases between. Germline assignment: CDR1 SGHRS and CDR2 YFSETQ. The CDR3 sequence is 14 residues long. The CDR3 reads CASSLGRVGEKLFF. CDR3 coding DNA: TGCGCCAGCAGCTTGGGCAGGGTGGGGGAAAAACTGTTTTTT.

This chain joins TRBV19 and TRBJ2-3; 7 bases line up with TRBD2. The length of the CDR3 is 12 residues. Germline V gene sequence: CDR1 LNHDA, CDR2 SQIVND (reference sequence). V was pared by 9 bases and J by 2 bases, with 2 bases of the junction left unmatched. This chain's CDR3 is CASGGNTDTQYF. In DNA form, the CDR3 reads TGTGCCAGCGGGGGGAACACAGATACGCAGTATTTT.

The chain links TRBV29-1 to TRBJ1-2, with TRBD1 matching over 8 bases. This CDR3 is built from 12 residues. Germline CDR1 SQVTM, CDR2 ANQGSEA. After removal of 6 bases from V and 6 bases from J, the junction contained 6 bases not matched to a gene. The CDR3 region is CSVGQGRNGYTF. CDR3 bases: TGCAGCGTCGGACAGGGTAGAAATGGCTACACCTTC.

The chain carries TRBV18 and TRBJ1-1, with 8 bases lining up with TRBD1. CDR3 length: 16 amino acids. Trimming removed 4 bases from V and 1 base from J; junction bases left unmatched: 8. Germline values: CDR1 KGHSH, CDR2 LQKENI. In nucleotides, the CDR3 is TGTGCCAGCTCACAAATGGGGGGACAGGAGAACACTGAAGCTTTCTTT. Amino acids: CASSQMGGQENTEAFF.

The chain is built from TRBV10-3 and TRBJ2-7; the D is unclear. Trimming pared 0 bases from V and 3 bases from J, leaving 12 bases between. Germline V CDR1 and CDR2: ENHRY, SYGVKD. The CDR3 length is 15 residues. As DNA, the CDR3 is TGTGCCATCAGTGAGTCAACTAACCGAAACTACGAGCAGTACTTC. Translated, it gives CAISESTNRNYEQYF.

V usage is TRBV7-2 and J usage is TRBJ1-1; weak D call: TRBD1 (5 bases). Germline-derived CDR1 and CDR2 are SGHTA and FQGNSA. This CDR3 has 14 residues. V lost 1 base and J 5 bases, leaving 11 bases between the germline ends. The CDR3 DNA is TGTGCCAGCAGCTTAGGTTACAGGCAGACTGAAGCTTTCTTT. Encoded protein: CASSLGYRQTEAFF.

The chain recombines TRBV5-4 with TRBJ1-1, with D maybe TRBD1 (5 bases). Trimming shortened V by 4 bases and J by 0 bases, and 16 bases separated the two germline ends. The germline V gene has CDR1 SGHNT and CDR2 YYREEE (reference sequence). The CDR3 has 16 amino acids. The CDR3 DNA follows: TGTGCCAGCAGCCCCCTCGGGGGATATATGAACACTGAAGCTTTCTTT. Amino acids: CASSPLGGYMNTEAFF.

CDR3 sequence: CASSRGGDGEKLFF. CDR3 DNA: TGTGCCAGCAGCCGAGGCGGGGATGGGGAAAAACTGTTTTTT. The rearrangement links TRBV7-9 to TRBJ1-4; D ambiguous. Germline-derived CDR1 and CDR2 are SEHNR and FQNEAQ (reference sequence). The CDR3 runs to 14 residues. Trimming took off 5 bases at V and 8 bases at J, with 15 bases between the two ends.

The gene calls are TRBV24-1 and TRBJ2-1; 11 bases are shared with TRBD2. Per the germline V gene, CDR1 is KGHDR and CDR2 is SFDVKD. V gave up 4 bases and J gave up 2 bases; unmatched junction bases: 3. This CDR3 is built from 16 residues. Written as DNA, the CDR3 is TGTGCCACCAGTGACTCGACTAGCGGGGCCTACAATGAGCAGTTCTTC. Residues: CATSDSTSGAYNEQFF.

The rearrangement joins TRBV13 to TRBJ2-2; 8 nucleotides match TRBD2. Per germline, CDR1 PRHDT and CDR2 FYEKMQ (reference sequence). This CDR3 is built from 16 residues. Losses at the gene ends were 5 bases for V and 4 bases for J; bases not matched to a gene: 9. CDR3 loop: CASSARTSSFTGELFF. CDR3 in DNA: TGTGCCAGCAGCGCCCGGACTAGCTCATTCACCGGGGAGCTGTTTTTT.

This rearrangement joins TRBV12-5 to TRBJ1-1, with TRBD1 as a possible D gene (5 bases). The V end lost 1 base, the J end lost 4 bases, and 13 bases lay between the germline ends. The CDR3 loop spans 15 amino acids. Per the germline V gene, CDR1 is LGHNT and CDR2 is FRNRAP. CDR3 amino acids: CASGLGRGGSTEAFF. The CDR3 nucleotides are TGTGCTAGTGGTTTGGGTCGCGGGGGGAGCACTGAAGCTTTCTTT.

The chain employs TRBV6-1 and TRBJ2-2; a weak D match, TRBD2 (5 bases). This CDR3 spans 16 amino acids. Germline-derived CDR1 and CDR2 are MNHNS and SASEGT. Trimming took off 2 bases at V and 7 bases at J, with 17 bases between the two ends. The CDR3 DNA reads as TGTGCCAGCAGTGAACGATTTGGGCTAGCCAACGGGGAGCTGTTTTTT. It translates to CASSERFGLANGELFF.

This chain uses TRBV7-2 with TRBJ2-7, with D maybe TRBD2 (5 bases). Between the trimmed V and J ends, which lost 5 bases and 5 bases, there was a span of 10 bases. This CDR3 comprises 12 residues. The germline gives CDR1 SGHTA, CDR2 FQGNSA. The CDR3 loop reads CASSHPGNEQYF. DNA of the CDR3: TGTGCCAGCAGCCATCCGGGGAACGAGCAGTACTTC.

The chain carries TRBV6-4 and TRBJ2-1; TRBD2 agrees at 7 bases. V lost 2 bases, J lost 7 bases, and 2 bases stayed unmatched. Germline V CDR1 and CDR2: MRHNA, SNTAGT. This CDR3 is built from 13 residues. In DNA form, the CDR3 reads TGTGCCAGCAGTGACCAGGGAGGGAATGAGCAGTTCTTC. It specifies CASSDQGGNEQFF.

This chain connects TRBV24-1 to TRBJ2-1, with D possibly being TRBD2 (7 bases). This CDR3 region has 14 residues. V was pared by 6 bases and J by 6 bases, with 14 bases between. Germline V gene data show CDR1 as KGHDR and CDR2 as SFDVKD. CDR3 protein: CATSPGGPGNEQFF. As DNA, the CDR3 is TGTGCCACCAGTCCCGGGGGGCCCGGCAATGAGCAGTTCTTC.

The V gene is TRBV6-5, the J gene TRBJ1-2; no clear D. V lost 8 bases and J lost 7, with 11 bases in between. In germline, CDR1 is MNHEY, CDR2 SVGAGI. The CDR3 has 11 residues. The CDR3 loop is CASLLGSGYTF. The CDR3 DNA sequence: TGTGCCAGCCTCCTAGGAAGTGGCTACACCTTC.

Only one count was recorded for this clone. V usage is TRBV9 and J usage is TRBJ1-5; D uncertain. The CDR3 totals 13 residues. The germline V gene encodes CDR1 SGDLS and CDR2 YYNGEE. V lost 7 bases and J 0 bases, leaving 8 bases between the germline ends. The CDR3 bases are TGTGCCAGCTCGGTGAATAGCAATCAGCCCCAGCATTTT. Its translation: CASSVNSNQPQHF.

The chain has TRBV19 and TRBJ1-6; D remains ambiguous. V was cut by 10 bases and J by 4 bases, with 20 bases left in between. CDR3 length equals 16 residues. Looked up from germline, CDR1 is LNHDA and CDR2 is SQIVND (reference sequence). CDR3 nucleotides: TGTGCCACCAGAAGTCGGGAGGTAGGGTATAATTCACCCCTCCACTTT. As protein: CATRSREVGYNSPLHF.

The rearrangement links TRBV7-6 to TRBJ2-3; a possible D gene is TRBD1 (5 bases). Trimming left V 6 bases short and J 5 bases short, with 18 bases between. This CDR3 is built from 15 residues. Germline V CDR1 and CDR2: SGHVS, FNYEAQ. CDR3 sequence (DNA): TGTGCCAGCAGTTCCTCCATGGGGCCGGAAGATACGCAGTATTTT. This sequence encodes CASSSSMGPEDTQYF.

The rearrangement uses TRBV7-2 and TRBJ2-3; 12 bases line up with TRBD1. From germline, CDR1 is SGHTA and CDR2 FQGNSA. Trimming took 1 base from V and 4 from J; bases not matched to a gene: 9. CDR3 length: 18 residues. CDR3 in amino acids: CASSLGDRGLGGPDTQYF. CDR3 nucleotide sequence: TGTGCCAGCAGCTTAGGGGACAGGGGGCTAGGGGGTCCAGATACGCAGTATTTT.

The gene calls are TRBV5-1 and TRBJ2-5, with TRBD2 as a possible D gene (5 bases). V was pared by 2 bases and J by 5 bases, with 10 bases between. Germline assignment: CDR1 SGHRS and CDR2 YFSETQ. The CDR3 totals 13 residues. CDR3 sequence (DNA): TGCGCCAGCAGCTTTGCGGGCAGCGAGACCCAGTACTTC. This translates into CASSFAGSETQYF.

This chain uses TRBV5-1 with TRBJ1-2, with D hard to call. The V gene's germline CDR1 is SGHRS and CDR2 YFSETQ. The V and J ends lost 0 bases and 3 bases respectively, with 9 bases between them. CDR3 length equals 14 residues. The CDR3 loop is CASSLGGNDYGYTF. The DNA of the CDR3 is TGCGCCAGCAGCTTGGGAGGAAATGACTATGGCTACACCTTC.

This clone is a singleton in its sample. The chain has TRBV2 and TRBJ2-1, with 7 bases identical to TRBD1. This CDR3 is 11 amino acids long. Unmatched junction bases numbered 4, after V lost 7 bases and J lost 10 bases. The germline V gene has CDR1 SNHLY and CDR2 FYNNEI. CDR3 amino acids: CASTDRVEQFF. As DNA, the CDR3 is TGTGCCAGCACAGACAGGGTAGAGCAGTTCTTC.